This T cell receptor beta chain is from a study of T cell changes during pregnancy in multiple sclerosis. Germline-derived CDR1 and CDR2 are SGHVS and FQNEAQ. This CDR3 is 13 amino acids long. Trimming pared 5 bases from V and 4 bases from J, leaving 11 bases between. Libraries were prepared by immunoSEQ multiplex PCR; TCRdb keeps only in-frame clonotypes and omits some of them. Of under 65,000 clones detected, about 93% appear once; the ten largest clones hold about 0.5%. The input for sequencing was CD4+ T cells from peripheral blood mononuclear cells, taken in the third trimester of pregnancy. This TCR came from a female donor with multiple sclerosis, enrolled in a pregnancy study. The chain links TRBV7-8 to TRBJ2-5, with D possibly matching TRBD1 (6 bases). The CDR3 sequence: CASSITGRETQYF. The CDR3 DNA sequence: TGTGCCAGCAGCATCACAGGGAGAGAGACCCAGTACTTC.